Listed below are T cell receptor beta chains from one sample, sequenced in a study of CD4+ T cells in melanoma. Some clones are missing from TCRdb's copy, which holds only in-frame ones; the method was immunoSEQ multiplex PCR. The table shows about 110,000 clones, with 92% occurring only once. Sequencing was performed on peripheral blood. The receptor set was obtained from a human donor with melanoma. Each CDR3 is given with its conserved first and last residue. The order of the fields is V gene, D gene, J gene, CDR3 protein. A D gene is named only where the DNA matches it firmly.

TRBV11-3	TRBD1	TRBJ2-5	CASSLGRQGQETQYF
TRBV6-1	.	TRBJ2-2	CASSERLARVGELFF
TRBV4-1	TRBD1	TRBJ1-6	CASSPLGANRGKNSPLHF
TRBV19	TRBD1	TRBJ1-1	CASSTGQRIKSEAFF
TRBV10-3	.	TRBJ2-5	CAISAPQGGIETQYF
TRBV6-5	.	TRBJ2-1	CATHRRVANEQFF
TRBV10-3	TRBD1	TRBJ1-2	CAIKGQGAGGGYTF
TRBV5-1	.	TRBJ2-7	CASSLGVLSGTHYEQYF
TRBV29-1	.	TRBJ2-2	CSVVRGNTGELFF
TRBV10-3	TRBD1	TRBJ1-2	CAISESGTGQVANYGYTF
TRBV19	.	TRBJ2-6	CASSIARSGANVLTF
TRBV18	TRBD2	TRBJ2-1	CASSPTGGTYNEQFF
TRBV9	.	TRBJ2-2	CASSVVSLNTGELFF
TRBV4-1	.	TRBJ1-2	CASSQGGAVTTF
TRBV16	.	TRBJ2-7	CASSQSGQSYEQYF
TRBV5-1	TRBD1	TRBJ1-2	CASRARTGVYGYTF
TRBV28	.	TRBJ1-3	CASSSGRSGANTIYF
TRBV7-2	.	TRBJ1-1	CASSRLTETEAFF
TRBV6-1	.	TRBJ2-7	CASSESQGQPYEQYF
TRBV19	.	TRBJ2-5	CASSTGETQYF
TRBV5-1	.	TRBJ2-1	CASSLGDGYNEQFF
TRBV13	TRBD1	TRBJ1-6	CASSVTGGVSPLHF
TRBV4-3	.	TRBJ2-5	CASSQSRATEETQYF
TRBV29-1	.	TRBJ2-1	CSGLVNEQFF
TRBV11-2	.	TRBJ2-5	CASSLDRETQYF
TRBV19	TRBD1	TRBJ1-1	CASSITGGGTEAFF
TRBV6-1	.	TRBJ2-7	CASSESLPYEQYF
TRBV7-2	.	TRBJ2-5	CASRALVQETQYF
TRBV18	.	TRBJ2-3	CASSPAGATDTQYF
TRBV1	.	TRBJ2-1	CTSSQDRGFYNEQFF
TRBV29-1	.	TRBJ1-1	CSVEDTQGTEAFF
TRBV11-2	TRBD1	TRBJ2-7	CASSLGGTATYEQYF
TRBV11-3	.	TRBJ2-1	CASSLGQTEQFF
TRBV28	.	TRBJ1-6	CASSFLDHPNSPLHF
TRBV6-5	.	TRBJ2-7	CASSPSGRFGQYF
TRBV2	.	TRBJ1-1	CASSLAVGVNTEAFF
TRBV28	.	TRBJ1-2	CASSSQDSYGYTF
TRBV28	TRBD1	TRBJ1-2	CASSPGQGLLAYGYTF
TRBV7-2	.	TRBJ1-5	CASSQDGSRGDQPQHF
TRBV6-5	TRBD1	TRBJ1-3	CASSYDRASGNTIYF
TRBV5-1	.	TRBJ1-2	CASSLHGDGYTF
TRBV2	TRBD1	TRBJ2-3	CASKDRVDTQYF
TRBV28	TRBD1	TRBJ2-7	CASSLWGQGDSYEQYF
TRBV4-2	.	TRBJ2-6	CASSQDFGYTGANVLTF
TRBV6-4	TRBD1	TRBJ2-5	CASSEFVRDRGHETQYF
TRBV4-3	.	TRBJ2-7	CASSQDLSGYEQYF
TRBV30	.	TRBJ2-2	CAWSVMVAGELFF
TRBV6-5	.	TRBJ2-1	CASSPLRGYNEQFF
TRBV28	.	TRBJ2-3	CASSLEDTQYF
TRBV7-6	TRBD2	TRBJ2-3	CASSPWTSGTDTQYF